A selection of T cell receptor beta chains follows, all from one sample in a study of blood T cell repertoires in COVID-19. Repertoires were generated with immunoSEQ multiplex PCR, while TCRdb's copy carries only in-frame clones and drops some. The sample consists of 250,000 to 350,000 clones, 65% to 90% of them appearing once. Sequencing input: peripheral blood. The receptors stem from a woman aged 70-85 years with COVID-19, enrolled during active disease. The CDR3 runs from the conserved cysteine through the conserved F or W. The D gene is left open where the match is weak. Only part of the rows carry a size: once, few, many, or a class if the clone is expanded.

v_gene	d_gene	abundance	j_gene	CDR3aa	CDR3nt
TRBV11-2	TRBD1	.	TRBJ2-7	CASTHRGTESREQYF	TGTGCCAGCACCCATCGAGGGACAGAGTCCCGAGAGCAGTACTTC
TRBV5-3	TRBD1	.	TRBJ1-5	CARSNTDRDITPQHF	TGTGCCAGAAGCAATACGGACAGGGACATCACGCCCCAGCATTTT
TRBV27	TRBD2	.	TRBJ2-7	CASSQTSGSSYEQYF	TGTGCCAGCAGCCAAACTAGCGGCAGCTCCTACGAGCAGTACTTC
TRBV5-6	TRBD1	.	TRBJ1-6	CASSIGTGRDSPLHF	TGTGCCAGCAGCATCGGGACAGGGAGGGATTCACCCCTCCACTTT
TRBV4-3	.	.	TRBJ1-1	CASSQDREWAFF	TGCGCCAGCAGCCAAGACAGGGAATGGGCTTTCTTT
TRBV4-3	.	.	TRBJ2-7	CASSQDWGESYEQYF	TGCGCCAGCAGCCAAGATTGGGGGGAAAGCTACGAGCAGTACTTC
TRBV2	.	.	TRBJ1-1	CASFSSTGGSTEAFF	TGTGCCAGCTTCTCGAGCACGGGGGGGTCCACTGAAGCTTTCTTT
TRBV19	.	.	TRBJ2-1	CASSIASGDEQFF	TGTGCCAGTAGTATAGCGTCAGGGGATGAGCAGTTCTTC
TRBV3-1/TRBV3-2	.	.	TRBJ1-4	CASSRGLGEKLFF	TGTGCCAGCAGCCGAGGACTGGGCGAGAAACTGTTTTTT
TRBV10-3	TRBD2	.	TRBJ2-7	CAISDPTSGGYEQYF	TGTGCCATCAGTGACCCGACTAGCGGGGGCTACGAGCAGTACTTC
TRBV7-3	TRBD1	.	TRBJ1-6	CASSLRQGDSPLHF	TGTGCCAGCAGCTTAAGACAGGGCGATTCACCCCTCCACTTT
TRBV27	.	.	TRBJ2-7	CASSLKDSLYEQYF	TGTGCCAGCAGTTTAAAGGACAGCCTCTACGAGCAGTACTTC
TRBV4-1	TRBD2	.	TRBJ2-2	CASSPWDYFTGELFF	TGCGCCAGCAGCCCTTGGGACTACTTCACCGGGGAGCTGTTTTTT
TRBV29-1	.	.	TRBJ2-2	CSVEKANTGELFF	TGCAGCGTTGAAAAAGCCAACACCGGGGAGCTGTTTTTT
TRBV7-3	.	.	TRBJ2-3	CASSQRGSGDTQYF	TGTGCCAGCAGCCAAAGGGGGTCAGGAGATACGCAGTATTTT
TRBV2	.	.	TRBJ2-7	CASSGQWRTAEQYF	TGTGCCAGCAGTGGTCAGTGGAGAACCGCCGAGCAGTACTTC
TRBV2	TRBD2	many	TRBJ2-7	CASGDASGGKHEQYF	TGTGCCAGCGGCGACGCTAGCGGGGGGAAGCACGAGCAGTACTTC
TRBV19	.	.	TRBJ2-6	CASSRQSSGANVLTF	TGTGCCAGTAGTCGACAAAGCTCTGGGGCCAACGTCCTGACTTTC
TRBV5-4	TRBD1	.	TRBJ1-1	CASSIPGQGNTEAFF	TGTGCCAGCAGCATACCGGGACAGGGGAACACTGAAGCTTTCTTT
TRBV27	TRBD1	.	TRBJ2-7	CASSSGQASLSYEQYF	TGTGCCAGCAGTTCCGGACAGGCCTCCCTCTCCTACGAGCAGTACTTC
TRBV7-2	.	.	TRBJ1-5	CASSLAPGIQPQHF	TGTGCCAGCAGCTTAGCACCAGGGATTCAGCCCCAGCATTTT
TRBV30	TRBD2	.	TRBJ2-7	CAWSWGGEQYF	TGTGCCTGGAGCTGGGGGGGCGAGCAGTACTTC
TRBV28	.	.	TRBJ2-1	CASSTPFRGGSEQFF	TGTGCCAGCAGCACGCCTTTCCGTGGGGGGTCAGAGCAGTTCTTC
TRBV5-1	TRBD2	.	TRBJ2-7	CASSLDSGASYEQYF	TGCGCCAGCAGCTTGGACAGCGGGGCCTCCTACGAGCAGTACTTC
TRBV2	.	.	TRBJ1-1	CASSGQGNEAFF	TGTGCCAGCAGTGGTCAGGGGAATGAAGCTTTCTTT
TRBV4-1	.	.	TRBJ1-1	CASSQGDLSTEAFF	TGCGCCAGCAGCCAAGGAGATTTGAGCACTGAAGCTTTCTTT
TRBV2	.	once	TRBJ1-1	CASRPGVVTEAFF	TGTGCCAGCAGACCGGGAGTGGTCACTGAAGCTTTCTTT
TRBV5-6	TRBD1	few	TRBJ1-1	CASSTGQGGTEAFF	TGTGCCAGCAGCACCGGACAGGGGGGCACTGAAGCTTTCTTT
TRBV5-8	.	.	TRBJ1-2	CASSPWLGYTF	TGTGCCAGCAGCCCTTGGCTTGGCTACACCTTC
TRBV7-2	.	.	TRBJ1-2	CASSLSAGEIGGYTF	TGTGCCAGCAGCTTATCGGCAGGGGAGATTGGCGGCTACACCTTC
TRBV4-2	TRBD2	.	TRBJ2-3	CASSPEGAGALTDTQYF	TGTGCCAGCAGCCCGGAAGGAGCGGGGGCCCTCACAGATACGCAGTATTTT
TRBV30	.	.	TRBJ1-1	CAWSWSTEAFF	TGTGCCTGGAGCTGGAGCACTGAAGCTTTCTTT
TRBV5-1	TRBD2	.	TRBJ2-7	CASSFQGGDYEQYF	TGCGCCAGCAGCTTTCAGGGAGGGGACTACGAGCAGTACTTC
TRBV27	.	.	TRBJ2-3	CASSLAGINTDTQYF	TGTGCCAGCAGTTTAGCGGGGATAAACACAGATACGCAGTATTTT
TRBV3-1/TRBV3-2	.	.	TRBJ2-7	CASSKTSYEQYF	TGTGCCAGCAGCAAGACTAGCTACGAGCAGTACTTC
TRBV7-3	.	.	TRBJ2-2	CASSSTGAGGELFF	TGTGCCAGCAGCTCGACGGGAGCTGGCGGGGAGCTGTTTTTT
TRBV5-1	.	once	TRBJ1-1	CASSLGGSSGTEAFF	TGCGCCAGCAGCTTGGGAGGGTCCTCGGGGACTGAAGCTTTCTTT
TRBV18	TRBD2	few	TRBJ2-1	CASSPRLAGPYNEQFF	TGTGCCAGCTCACCAAGACTAGCGGGGCCCTACAATGAGCAGTTCTTC
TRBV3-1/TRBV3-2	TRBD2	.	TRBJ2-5	CASSPSGSGGAGETQYF	TGTGCCAGCAGCCCGTCTGGAAGCGGGGGGGCCGGAGAGACCCAGTACTTC
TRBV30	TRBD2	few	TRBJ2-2	CAWSGASGGRVGELFF	TGTGCCTGGAGTGGGGCTAGCGGGGGGCGAGTCGGGGAGCTGTTTTTT
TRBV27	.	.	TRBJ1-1	CASSFWASAEAFF	TGTGCCAGCAGTTTCTGGGCGAGTGCTGAAGCTTTCTTT
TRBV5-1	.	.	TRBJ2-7	CASSLDGTYEQYF	TGCGCCAGCAGCTTGGACGGGACCTACGAGCAGTACTTC
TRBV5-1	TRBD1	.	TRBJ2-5	CASSTTGGEETQYF	TGCGCCAGCAGTACTACAGGGGGCGAGGAGACCCAGTACTTC
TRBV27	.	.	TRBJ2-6	CASSFVVQGANVLTF	TGTGCCAGCAGTTTCGTGGTGCAGGGGGCCAACGTCCTGACTTTC
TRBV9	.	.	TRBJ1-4	CASSVSTNEKLFF	TGTGCCAGCAGCGTCTCAACTAATGAAAAACTGTTTTTT
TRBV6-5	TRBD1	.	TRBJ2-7	CASSYGQGAYEQYF	TGTGCCAGCAGTTACGGACAGGGAGCCTACGAGCAGTACTTC
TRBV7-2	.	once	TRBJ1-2	CASSFADSRGYTF	TGTGCCAGCAGCTTCGCCGACAGTCGAGGCTACACCTTC
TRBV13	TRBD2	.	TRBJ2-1	CASTTGGSYNEQFF	TGTGCCAGCACTACCGGGGGGTCTTACAATGAGCAGTTCTTC
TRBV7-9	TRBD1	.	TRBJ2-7	CASSFLQGTYEQYF	TGTGCCAGCAGCTTCCTACAGGGGACCTACGAGCAGTACTTC
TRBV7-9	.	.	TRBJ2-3	CASSLRREDSTDTQYF	TGTGCCAGCAGCTTAAGGAGGGAGGACAGCACAGATACGCAGTATTTT